This is a list of T cell receptor beta chains from one sample in a study of blood T cell repertoires in COVID-19. Generated by immunoSEQ multiplex PCR, the TCRdb table keeps only in-frame clones and is missing some. Of roughly 200,000 clones in the sample, more than 70% were seen once. The specimen was peripheral blood. Source of these receptors: a woman aged 40 to 50 who had recovered from COVID-19. The CDR3 runs from the conserved cysteine through the conserved F or W. The D gene is left open where the match is weak. Clone sizes are given selectively: once, few, many, or a class where the clone is expanded.

cdr3_aa cdr3_nt d_call clone_size j_call v_call
CASSLELAGTDTQYF TGTGCCAGCAGTTTGGAGCTAGCGGGCACAGATACGCAGTATTTT TRBD2 once TRBJ2-3 TRBV27
CASSTSGSGHNEQFF TGTGCCAGTAGTACAAGCGGGAGTGGCCACAATGAGCAGTTCTTC TRBD2 NA TRBJ2-1 TRBV19
CASSRVLGGKQPQHF TGTGCCAGCAGTCGTGTCCTGGGGGGTAAGCAGCCCCAGCATTTT NA NA TRBJ1-5 TRBV6-2/TRBV6-3
CASTTSGGGWETQYF TGTGCCAGCACCACCTCCGGCGGGGGGTGGGAGACCCAGTACTTC TRBD2 NA TRBJ2-5 TRBV2
CASSLGRGYSNQPQHF TGTGCCAGCAGCCTTGGCAGGGGTTATAGCAATCAGCCCCAGCATTTT NA once TRBJ1-5 TRBV7-8
CASSYPTGQGARQPQHF TGTGCCAGCAGTTACCCCACAGGACAGGGGGCGCGTCAGCCCCAGCATTTT TRBD1 NA TRBJ1-5 TRBV6-2/TRBV6-3
CASSPVLAYEQYF TGTGCCAGCAGCCCCGTCCTAGCATACGAGCAGTACTTC NA NA TRBJ2-7 TRBV6-5
CAWSPRGLVGTGELFF TGTGCCTGGAGTCCCCGGGGACTAGTTGGCACCGGGGAGCTGTTTTTT TRBD2 NA TRBJ2-2 TRBV30
CAWRGGEGEKLFF TGTGCCTGGAGAGGAGGGGAAGGTGAAAAACTGTTTTTT NA once TRBJ1-4 TRBV30
CSVEGFRDRGRTGELFF TGCAGCGTTGAGGGCTTCAGGGACAGGGGGCGGACCGGGGAGCTGTTTTTT TRBD1 NA TRBJ2-2 TRBV29-1
CATSEGGSLDEQFF TGTGCCACCAGTGAGGGCGGGAGTCTCGATGAGCAGTTCTTC TRBD2 NA TRBJ2-1 TRBV24-1
CAWISGPGGNSPLHF TGTGCCTGGATTTCGGGCCCAGGGGGTAATTCACCCCTCCACTTT TRBD1 few TRBJ1-6 TRBV30
CASSTFGGRTGELFF TGTGCCAGCAGTACATTTGGGGGCCGGACCGGGGAGCTGTTTTTT NA NA TRBJ2-2 TRBV4-2
CASTALSGRRLAQEGNEQFF TGCGCCAGCACAGCACTATCGGGGCGGAGACTAGCCCAAGAGGGCAATGAGCAGTTCTTC TRBD2 NA TRBJ2-1 TRBV5-1
CASSSTGGINSPLHF TGTGCCAGCAGCTCTACAGGGGGTATCAATTCACCCCTCCACTTT TRBD1 NA TRBJ1-6 TRBV7-3
CASSLAYPSYNEQFF TGTGCCAGCAGCTTGGCCTATCCATCCTACAATGAGCAGTTCTTC NA NA TRBJ2-1 TRBV5-6
CASSSGAGGPFNEQFF TGTGCCAGCAGTTCGGGTGCGGGAGGGCCTTTCAATGAGCAGTTCTTC TRBD2 NA TRBJ2-1 TRBV6-2/TRBV6-3
CATLSGPGNEQFF TGTGCCACCCTTTCGGGTCCTGGCAATGAGCAGTTCTTC NA NA TRBJ2-1 TRBV18
CASRGAEAFF TGTGCCAGCAGGGGAGCTGAAGCTTTCTTT NA once TRBJ1-1 TRBV6-6
CASSRSSGYEQYF TGTGCCAGCAGTCGTAGTTCGGGATACGAGCAGTACTTC NA NA TRBJ2-7 TRBV6-5
CASTATGENTEAFF TGTGCCAGCACCGCGACCGGGGAGAACACTGAAGCTTTCTTT NA few TRBJ1-1 TRBV28
CASSSPGGYEQFF TGTGCCAGCAGCTCACCAGGGGGCTATGAGCAGTTCTTC TRBD1 NA TRBJ2-1 TRBV5-6
CAISQGTEAFF TGTGCCATATCTCAGGGGACTGAAGCTTTCTTT NA NA TRBJ1-1 TRBV27
CASSPDRDRNEKLFF TGTGCCAGCAGTCCTGACAGGGACCGGAATGAAAAACTGTTTTTT TRBD1 once TRBJ1-4 TRBV7-9
CASSKSSGTSSYNEQFF TGTGCCAGCAGCAAGTCTAGCGGGACAAGCTCCTACAATGAGCAGTTCTTC TRBD2 once TRBJ2-1 TRBV5-4
CASSSGSSYNEQFF TGTGCCAGCAGTAGCGGAAGCTCCTACAATGAGCAGTTCTTC NA NA TRBJ2-1 TRBV7-3
CASSDYRGPYEQYF TGTGCCAGCAGTGATTACAGGGGCCCCTACGAGCAGTACTTC TRBD1 NA TRBJ2-7 TRBV6-1
CASSWMGSNEKLFF TGTGCCAGCAGTTGGATGGGGAGCAATGAAAAACTGTTTTTT NA NA TRBJ1-4 TRBV6-2/TRBV6-3
CAWSVAGGFPQYF TGTGCCTGGAGTGTGGCGGGAGGTTTCCCGCAGTATTTT TRBD2 NA TRBJ2-3 TRBV30
CASSQAGVRYF TGTGCCAGCAGTCAAGCGGGAGTTAGGTATTTT TRBD2 NA TRBJ2-3 TRBV12-3/TRBV12-4
CASSTAYRVAYEQYF TGTGCCAGCAGTACCGCCTACAGGGTAGCCTACGAGCAGTACTTC NA NA TRBJ2-7 TRBV28
CAISSGRARNEQFF TGTGCCATATCTAGCGGGAGGGCCCGTAATGAGCAGTTCTTC TRBD2 NA TRBJ2-1 TRBV10-3
CASSFKGRDSPLHF TGTGCCAGCAGCTTCAAGGGGCGCGATTCACCCCTCCACTTT NA NA TRBJ1-6 TRBV5-8
CASSRELGNTIYF TGCGCCAGCAGCCGAGAACTTGGAAACACCATATATTTT NA NA TRBJ1-3 TRBV5-1
CSGSIGGQGTDTQYF TGCAGCGGCTCCATTGGGGGACAGGGGACAGATACGCAGTATTTT TRBD1 NA TRBJ2-3 TRBV29-1
CASSRSGRQPQHF TGTGCCAGCAGCCGGTCCGGGAGGCAGCCCCAGCATTTT NA NA TRBJ1-5 TRBV7-8
CASIQGVTARNQPQHF TGTGCCAGTATCCAGGGGGTGACAGCGAGGAATCAGCCCCAGCATTTT TRBD1 NA TRBJ1-5 TRBV19
CASERRGTDTQYF TGTGCCAGTGAGCGGCGCGGCACAGATACGCAGTATTTT NA NA TRBJ2-3 TRBV12-3/TRBV12-4
CASSLVGASYGYTF TGTGCCAGCAGCTTAGTAGGGGCCAGCTATGGCTACACCTTC NA NA TRBJ1-2 TRBV7-2
CASSPGTNSGNTIYF TGTGCCAGCAGTCCCGGGACAAACTCTGGAAACACCATATATTTT NA NA TRBJ1-3 TRBV2
CASSEAPTTNYRDYSNQPQHF TGTGCCAGCAGTGAAGCCCCGACTACTAATTACAGGGATTATAGCAATCAGCCCCAGCATTTT NA NA TRBJ1-5 TRBV6-1
CASSPGTGGGQPQHF TGTGCCAGCAGTCCCGGGACAGGGGGCGGTCAGCCCCAGCATTTT TRBD1 few TRBJ1-5 TRBV28
CASSLQGVSYNEQFF TGTGCCAGCAGTCTACAGGGGGTCTCCTACAATGAGCAGTTCTTC TRBD1 NA TRBJ2-1 TRBV2